Below are 19 T cell receptor beta chains sequenced from a single sample in a study of T cells in Graves' hyperthyroidism and ophthalmopathy. Amplification of TCR beta CDR3 regions used RNA as the template. The HTBI primer set was used in a first-round RT-PCR of the TCR CDR3. TCRdb recomputed calls from the multiplex PCR reads with MiXCR, one row per CDR3 protein. The sample has a few hundred thousand distinct CDR3 sequences, 15% to 18% seen once. Sequenced input: blood. These receptor sequences come from a woman aged 25-40 years with Graves' hyperthyroidism.

Ten or more counts support this clonotype. This chain links TRBV28 with TRBJ2-7; TRBD2 is a possible D gene (6 bases). This CDR3 is 14 amino acids long. Trimming took off 6 bases at V and 2 bases at J, with 14 bases between the two ends. Germline V gene sequence: CDR1 MDHEN, CDR2 SYDVKM. Here the CDR3 DNA reads TGTGCCAGCAGAACAGAGCGGGTCGCCTACGAGCAGTACTTC. Its translation is CASRTERVAYEQYF.

This clonotype came up many times. The chain uses TRBV7-6 and TRBJ2-2, with D possibly matching TRBD1 (5 bases). Germline V gene lookup returns CDR1 SGHVS and CDR2 FNYEAQ. The CDR3 totals 15 residues. Trimming cost V 5 bases and J 4 bases, with 14 bases left between them. The CDR3 coding sequence is TGTGCCAGCAGCCAGACCAGGGTTACCACCGGGGAGCTGTTTTTT. Encoded protein: CASSQTRVTTGELFF.

At least ten counts were recorded for this clonotype. This chain joins TRBV19 and TRBJ1-1; D perhaps matches TRBD1 (5 bases). Trimming took off 7 bases at V and 7 bases at J, with 13 bases between the two ends. Germline CDR1 reads LNHDA; CDR2 reads SQIVND (reference sequence). The CDR3 is 12 residues long. DNA for the CDR3: TGTGCCAGTACCGAGAGGGGAGGTGAAGCTTTCTTT. This translates into CASTERGGEAFF.

This clonotype was picked up many times. The chain carries TRBV7-9 and TRBJ2-3, with 8 bases aligning to TRBD2. V trimming: 4 bases; J trimming: 2 bases; junction bases outside the gene matches: 8. This CDR3 has 16 residues. CDR1 and CDR2 (germline): SEHNR, FQNEAQ (reference sequence). CDR3 protein: CASSSTGTSPTDTQYF. In nucleotides, the CDR3 is TGTGCCAGCAGCTCGACCGGGACTAGTCCCACAGATACGCAGTATTTT.

This clonotype has ten or more counts. The chain couples TRBV2 to TRBJ2-6; unclear D gene. Trimming shortened V by 3 bases and J by 2 bases, and 8 bases separated the two germline ends. The CDR3 loop spans 15 amino acids. Germline V lookup: CDR1 SNHLY, CDR2 FYNNEI. CDR3 in amino acids: CASSDPSTGANVLTF. DNA of the CDR3: TGTGCCAGCAGTGATCCATCAACTGGGGCCAACGTCCTGACTTTC.

Comment on this clonotype: A single base separates this from a much larger clone, so it may be a read error. This chain uses TRBV6-2 or TRBV6-3 with TRBJ1-5; possible D gene TRBD1, 6 bases. CDR1 is MNHEY, CDR2 SVGEGT, per germline. The CDR3 is made up of 13 amino acids. Trimming removed 6 bases at V and 6 bases at J, with 12 bases between. CDR3 loop: CASRENRAQPQHF. DNA of the CDR3: TGTGCCAGCAGAGAAAACAGGGCTCAGCCCCAGCATTTT.

In this sample, this clonotype turned up many times. The gene calls are TRBV20-1 and TRBJ2-3; 7 bases are a match to TRBD2. With V trimmed by 0 bases and J by 4 bases, 4 bases remained unmatched. This CDR3 has 14 amino acids. Germline V lookup: CDR1 DFQATT, CDR2 SNEGSKA (reference sequence). The DNA of the CDR3 is TGCAGTGCTAGAGAACCTAGCGGAGCAGATACGCAGTATTTT. It translates to CSAREPSGADTQYF.

There are a few counts of this clonotype. V and J are TRBV6-1 and TRBJ2-4; 7 bases map to TRBD1. CDR1 is MNHNS, CDR2 SASEGT, per germline. After removal of 7 bases from V and 2 bases from J, the junction contained 8 bases not matched to a gene. The CDR3 length is 15 residues. The CDR3 bases are TGTGCCAGCATCTTTACAGGGGACACCAAAAACATTCAGTACTTC. As protein: CASIFTGDTKNIQYF.

This clonotype showed up many times. The genes are TRBV7-2 and TRBJ2-1; 12 bases are a match to TRBD2. The CDR3 totals 16 residues. V shed 4 bases, J shed 5 bases, and the junction held 6 bases outside the gene matches. Germline CDR1 SGHTA, CDR2 FQGNSA. The CDR3 DNA sequence: TGTGCCAGCAGCTCCACGGGACTAGCGGGTGACAATGAGCAGTTCTTC. Translating gives CASSSTGLAGDNEQFF.

V is TRBV11-2 and J is TRBJ2-7; D unresolved. V lost 2 bases to trimming and J lost 0 bases, with 8 bases between them. The CDR3 contains 14 residues. From germline, CDR1 is SGHAT and CDR2 FQNNGV. The CDR3 DNA sequence: TGTGCCAGCAGCTTAATGGTTAGCTCCTACGAGCAGTACTTC. It yields the protein CASSLMVSSYEQYF.

This clonotype was counted many times. The chain links TRBV7-9 to TRBJ2-1; TRBD2 aligns across 11 bases. Trimming removed 3 bases from V and 8 bases from J; junction bases left unmatched: 9. CDR1 SEHNR and CDR2 FQNEAQ come from the germline V gene (reference sequence). The CDR3 is 16 residues long. The CDR3 here is CASSFVLAGVGYEQFF. DNA for the CDR3: TGTGCCAGCAGCTTCGTACTAGCGGGAGTTGGCTATGAGCAGTTCTTC.

This clonotype was seen a few times. V and J are TRBV7-9 and TRBJ2-7; the D gene could be TRBD1 or TRBD2 (5 bases each). The CDR3 totals 18 residues. The ends were cut back, 4 bases at V and 0 bases at J, with 22 bases in the middle. In germline, CDR1 is SEHNR, CDR2 FQNEAQ (reference sequence). CDR3 sequence: CASSSRGGRQRSSYEQYF. The CDR3 DNA is TGTGCCAGCAGCTCTAGGGGCGGGCGACAGAGAAGCTCCTACGAGCAGTACTTC.

This clonotype was seen repeatedly, ten times or more. The chain has TRBV18 and TRBJ2-7; 7 positions match TRBD2. Germline V CDR1 and CDR2: KGHSH, LQKENI. Germline trimming cut 6 bases from V and 6 bases from J; bases unmatched to any gene: 11. This CDR3 spans 14 amino acids. DNA of the CDR3: TGTGCCAGCTCCCCAGGGACTACCCTTTCCGAGCAGTACTTC. Protein sequence: CASSPGTTLSEQYF.

This chain joins TRBV20-1 and TRBJ2-1; TRBD2 matches 10 bases. CDR3 size: 23 residues. The ends lost 0 bases at V and 0 bases at J; junction bases unmatched: 23. Germline V CDR1 and CDR2: DFQATT, SNEGSKA (reference sequence). This CDR3 is CSARDRIGPSSGRPLSSYNEQFF. The DNA for the CDR3 is TGCAGTGCTAGAGATCGGATTGGTCCGTCTAGCGGGAGACCACTGAGCTCCTACAATGAGCAGTTCTTC.

The rearrangement links TRBV19 to TRBJ2-7; D remains ambiguous. From germline, CDR1 is LNHDA and CDR2 SQIVND (reference sequence). There are 14 residues in the CDR3. Trimming cost V 5 bases and J 5 bases, with 16 bases left between them. CDR3 in amino acids: CASSLLRVNDEQYF. The CDR3 bases are TGTGCCAGTAGTCTCCTACGGGTCAATGACGAGCAGTACTTC.

This clonotype occurred many times. The J gene is TRBJ2-7, the V gene TRBV9, with 8 bases fitting TRBD2. Per the germline V gene, CDR1 is SGDLS and CDR2 is YYNGEE. The V gene end was trimmed by 0 bases and the J gene end by 3 bases; junction bases not matched to a gene: 11. The CDR3 length is 17 residues. CDR3: CASSVASGGAHYYEQYF. CDR3 in DNA: TGTGCCAGCAGCGTAGCTTCCGGGGGGGCCCACTACTACGAGCAGTACTTC.

The table lists this clonotype with many counts. CDR3 region: CSVEDIVSYEQYF. CDR3 DNA: TGCAGCGTTGAGGACATTGTCTCCTACGAGCAGTACTTC. The gene calls are TRBV29-1 and TRBJ2-7, with a possible D match to TRBD1 (5 bases). The V and J ends lost 3 bases and 0 bases respectively, with 9 bases between them. CDR1 and CDR2 from the germline V gene are SQVTM and ANQGSEA. The CDR3 covers 13 residues.

This clonotype was observed many times. The V gene is TRBV5-1, the J gene TRBJ1-2; no definite D call. Germline V gives CDR1 SGHRS, CDR2 YFSETQ. V lost 0 bases to trimming and J lost 3 bases, with 6 bases between them. This CDR3 is 13 amino acids long. In DNA form, the CDR3 reads TGCGCCAGCAGCTTGGCCAAGGACTATGGCTACACCTTC. Translation: CASSLAKDYGYTF.

The chain uses TRBV27 and TRBJ2-1, with D unresolved. V was clipped by 8 bases and J by 4 bases, with 9 bases between them. CDR1 and CDR2 (germline): MNHEY, SMNVEV (reference sequence). CDR3 length: 12 amino acids. The chain's CDR3 is CASGDSYNEQFF. The CDR3 nucleotides are TGTGCCAGCGGAGACTCTTACAATGAGCAGTTCTTC.